These 8 T cell receptor beta chains originate from one sample sequenced in a study of T cells expressing NK-cell markers (dated by TCRdb to 2018 to 2020). Library method: 5' RACE. For sequencing, an Illumina HiSeq 2000 was employed. Once TCRdb had reprocessed the reads, it stored one entry per CDR3 protein sequence and supplied no DNA. The sample's table covers 300,000 to 450,000 distinct CDR3 sequences. The top ten clones comprise roughly 5.2% of the sample. The specimen was blood T cells: a sorted CD56 or NKG2C T cell subset, CD4+ or CD8+ T cells, or bulk PBMC T cells (not recorded which). Receptors originate from a man aged 18-75 years in good health.

This rearrangement joins TRBV6-1 to TRBJ1-2; the TRBD1 assignment by TCRdb is unverifiable without DNA. Germline CDR1 is MNHNS and CDR2 is SASEGT. This CDR3 is 13 amino acids long. CDR3 sequence: CASTRQGRYGYTF.

This rearrangement joins TRBV4-2 to TRBJ2-2; TCRdb outputs TRBD1, but without DNA this stays unchecked. This CDR3 region has 14 residues. CDR1 and CDR2 from the germline V gene are LGHNA and YNFKEQ. CDR3 sequence: CASSPDSRTGELFF.

The V and J genes are TRBV20-1 and TRBJ2-1; checking the TCRdb D call of TRBD1 is not possible without DNA. There are 13 residues in the CDR3. Germline CDR1 is DFQATT and CDR2 is SNEGSKA (reference sequence). The CDR3 region is CSADRGGVNEQFF.

The V and J genes are TRBV3-1 and TRBJ2-5; TCRdb picks TRBD1, but there is no DNA to check that call. CDR1 and CDR2 from the germline V gene are LGHDT and YNNKEL (reference sequence). The CDR3 totals 16 residues. The CDR3 is CASSLSWPQGQETQYF.

The chain recombines TRBV2 with TRBJ2-7; TCRdb's assignment of TRBD1 cannot be checked, as there is no DNA. The CDR3 runs to 14 residues. Germline lookup yields CDR1 SNHLY and CDR2 FYNNEI. CDR3 sequence reads: CASSIDRVSYEQYF.

V gene TRBV6-1 combines with J gene TRBJ2-2; no DNA is available, so the TRBD1 call from TCRdb remains unchecked. Germline-derived CDR1 and CDR2 are MNHNS and SASEGT. This CDR3 has 16 residues. The CDR3 protein is CAKMSNGTPLNGELFF.

V and J are TRBV7-9 and TRBJ2-3; TCRdb proposes TRBD1, but this gene call is untestable without DNA. The CDR3 covers 16 residues. CDR1 and CDR2 from the germline V gene are SEHNR and FQNEAQ (reference sequence). The CDR3 region is CASSPRRGPSTDTQYF.

The chain carries TRBV6-1 and TRBJ2-1; the D call of TRBD2 rests on TCRdb alone, since no DNA is present to check it. The CDR3 has 15 amino acids. CDR1 MNHNS and CDR2 SASEGT come from the germline V gene. The CDR3: CASRLRLAGGGEQFF.